The 13 T cell receptor beta chains given below trace back to one sample, sequenced in a study of CD8+ T cells in alopecia areata. Sequencing relied on a cDNA template that was reverse transcribed from extracted RNA. Only in-frame clones appear in the TCRdb table, and some are missing; sequencing was by immunoSEQ multiplex PCR. The sample lists 250,000 to 300,000 clones, 58% occurring once. As for treatment: oral pan-JAK inhibitor, 5-10 mg twice daily. Source: CD4+ T cells sorted from blood, taken at week 24, from a patient treated with tofacitinib. The receptors were sampled from a human donor with alopecia areata.

The chain recombines TRBV4-2 with TRBJ2-3; 7 bases are a match to TRBD1. Germline V lookup: CDR1 LGHNA, CDR2 YNFKEQ. V was pared by 3 bases and J by 4 bases, with 7 bases of the junction left unmatched. The CDR3 length is 15 residues. This chain's CDR3 is CASSHTGEYSDTQYF. The CDR3 coding sequence is TGTGCCAGCAGCCACACAGGGGAGTACTCAGATACGCAGTATTTT.

This clone has just a few counts. The rearrangement uses TRBV30 and TRBJ1-2, with D tentatively TRBD1 (6 bases). V was cut by 2 bases and J by 7 bases, with 11 bases left in between. CDR3 length: 12 amino acids. Per germline, CDR1 GTSNPN and CDR2 SVGIG (reference sequence). CDR3 nucleotides: TGTGCCTGGAGTATACAGGGCACTGGCTACACCTTC. It encodes CAWSIQGTGYTF.

The V call is TRBV4-1, the J call TRBJ1-4; D unclear. The CDR3 spans 13 residues. Looked up from germline, CDR1 is MGHRA and CDR2 is YSYEKL. V was cut by 1 base and J by 7 bases, with 7 bases left in between. In DNA form, the CDR3 reads TGCGCCAGCAGCCAAGGGATGCGTGAAAAACTGTTTTTT. It encodes CASSQGMREKLFF.

This sequence joins TRBV10-3 and TRBJ2-3, with D perhaps TRBD2 (5 bases). Trimming removed 0 bases at V and 4 bases at J, with 14 bases between. The CDR3 runs to 16 residues. CDR1 and CDR2 from the germline V gene are ENHRY and SYGVKD. CDR3 nucleotides: TGTGCCATCAGTGAGTCTATAGCGCCGGCAGCAGATACGCAGTATTTT. It translates to CAISESIAPAADTQYF.

About this clone: The sample has other DNA sequences that encode this CDR3 too. V usage is TRBV5-1 and J usage is TRBJ2-3; D not certain. CDR1 is SGHRS, CDR2 YFSETQ, per germline. The CDR3 contains 14 residues. Trimming cost V 0 bases and J 2 bases, with 7 bases left between them. The CDR3 DNA sequence: TGCGCCAGCAGCTTGGGCAGGTCCACAGATACGCAGTATTTT. Translated, it gives CASSLGRSTDTQYF.

The rearrangement uses TRBV5-1 and TRBJ2-1; 12 positions match TRBD1. V lost 4 bases to trimming and J lost 8 bases; unmatched junction nucleotides: 7. CDR1 is SGHRS, CDR2 YFSETQ, per germline. The CDR3 runs to 15 residues. The CDR3 loop reads CASSPGTGGWYEQFF. The CDR3 DNA reads as TGCGCCAGCAGCCCGGGGACAGGGGGCTGGTATGAGCAGTTCTTC.

This chain uses TRBV9 with TRBJ1-1; 8 positions match TRBD1. Looked up from germline, CDR1 is SGDLS and CDR2 is YYNGEE. CDR3 length equals 16 residues. V lost 0 bases and J lost 0; bases outside the gene matches: 4. The CDR3, as DNA: TGTGCCAGCAGCGTAGGAGCAGGGGGCGTGAACACTGAAGCTTTCTTT. Protein: CASSVGAGGVNTEAFF.

This clone turned up a few times. The rearrangement links TRBV13 to TRBJ1-1; D is unclear. The CDR3 runs 13 residues. Germline-derived CDR1 and CDR2 are PRHDT and FYEKMQ (reference sequence). V dropped 4 bases and J dropped 1 base, with 7 bases sitting between them. CDR3 nucleotide sequence: TGTGCCAGCAGCTCACTAAGGAACACTGAAGCTTTCTTT. It translates to CASSSLRNTEAFF.

The chain combines TRBV4-1 with TRBJ1-6, with 9 bases identical to TRBD1. There are 15 residues in the CDR3. Germline V CDR1 and CDR2: MGHRA, YSYEKL. V gave up 3 bases and J gave up 8 bases; unmatched junction bases: 5. CDR3 region: CASSHPQGADSPLHF. Here the CDR3 DNA reads TGCGCCAGCAGCCATCCACAGGGGGCGGATTCACCCCTCCACTTT.

The table lists this clone with a few counts. The rearrangement links TRBV11-2 to TRBJ1-1, with 9 bases that match TRBD1. Unmatched junction bases numbered 5, after V lost 5 bases and J lost 1 base. CDR3 size: 15 residues. Germline V gene sequence: CDR1 SGHAT, CDR2 FQNNGV. The CDR3 spells CASSSHRGRNTEAFF. The CDR3, as DNA: TGTGCCAGCAGCAGTCACAGGGGGCGGAACACTGAAGCTTTCTTT.

The chain links TRBV25-1 to TRBJ2-6, with D possibly being TRBD2 (7 bases). The CDR3 runs 17 residues. The germline V and J ends were trimmed by 6 bases and 2 bases, with 17 bases remaining between them. From germline, CDR1 is MGHDK and CDR2 SYGVNS. The CDR3 DNA reads TGTGCCAGCAGCGCTGGGGGGGCGCGGGCTGGGGCCAACGTCCTGACTTTC. It translates to CASSAGGARAGANVLTF.

The rearrangement links TRBV27 to TRBJ2-5, with TRBD1 matching over 8 bases. After removal of 5 bases from V and 4 bases from J, the junction contained 9 bases not matched to a gene. The CDR3 contains 15 residues. Germline CDR1 and CDR2: MNHEY and SMNVEV (reference sequence). CDR3 nucleotides: TGTGCCAGCAGTAACGACAGGGGTGAGGGAGAGACCCAGTACTTC. Its protein is CASSNDRGEGETQYF.

Only a few counts were recorded for this clone. This chain uses TRBV15 with TRBJ2-2; the D is unclear. Germline V gene lookup returns CDR1 LNHNV and CDR2 YYDKDF (reference sequence). The ends were cut back, 6 bases at V and 3 bases at J, with 2 bases in the middle. CDR3 size: 11 residues. CDR3: CATRYTGELFF. CDR3 in DNA: TGTGCCACCAGGTACACCGGGGAGCTGTTTTTT.